Below, 29 T cell receptor beta chains from the same sample are listed, as sequenced in a study of T cells of healthy individuals. TCRdb passed the 5' RACE reads through MiXCR, listing each CDR3 protein once. This sample has around 63,000 distinct CDR3 sequences; about 16% occur once, and the top ten carry about 4.4%. The receptors shown here come from a human donor in good health.

On this clonotype itself: The junction and the germline gene differ at one end; a read error may be behind it. The rearrangement links TRBV6-5 to TRBJ1-6; unclear D gene. The length of the CDR3 is 17 residues. Germline loops: CDR1 MNHEY, CDR2 SVGAGI. The CDR3 nucleotides read TGTGCCGGCAGTTACTCGATCATCATCGTACCGAATTCACCCCTCCACTTT. Amino acids: CAGSYSIIIVPNSPLHF.

A note on this clonotype: With a much larger clone just one base away, this may be a read error. The chain has TRBV12-3 or TRBV12-4 and TRBJ1-5; no definite D call. The CDR3 is 15 residues long. Trimming pared 3 bases from V and 5 bases from J, leaving 14 bases between. CDR3 residues: CASSLRSGRYQPQHF. The DNA of the CDR3 is TGTGCCAGCAGTTTGAGGAGTGGCCGCTATCAGCCCCAGCATTTT.

The chain links TRBV20-1 to TRBJ2-1; TRBD2 matches 14 bases. The J segment lost 5 bases and the V segment lost 5 bases, leaving 5 bases of the junction unmatched. Germline assignment: CDR1 DFQATT and CDR2 SNEGSKA (reference sequence). CDR3 length equals 15 residues. The CDR3 coding sequence is TGCAGTGCTCCCTCGACTAGCGGGAGGGACAATGAGCAGTTCTTC. Translating gives CSAPSTSGRDNEQFF.

In its sample, this clonotype was seen many times. The chain uses TRBV20-1 and TRBJ1-1; a possible D gene is TRBD1 (5 bases). V lost 4 bases, J lost 6 bases, and 18 bases lay in between. There are 14 residues in the CDR3. Germline V gene sequence: CDR1 DFQATT, CDR2 SNEGSKA (reference sequence). The DNA of the CDR3 is TGCAGTGCTACCCGGGGCAGCAAAAAGTCTGAAGCTTTCTTT. Encoded protein: CSATRGSKKSEAFF.

This clonotype was seen repeatedly, ten times or more. The chain is built from TRBV7-9 and TRBJ1-5; D is uncertain. The germline V gene has CDR1 SEHNR and CDR2 FQNEAQ (reference sequence). The CDR3 is made up of 15 amino acids. Trimming left V 3 bases short and J 0 bases short, with 9 bases between. CDR3 sequence: CASSFGIDSNQPQHF. The CDR3 nucleotides are TGTGCCAGCAGCTTTGGAATTGATAGCAATCAGCCCCAGCATTTT.

Ten or more counts support this clonotype. This sequence joins TRBV29-1 and TRBJ2-4, with D perhaps matching TRBD2 (5 bases). Germline loops: CDR1 SQVTM, CDR2 ANQGSEA. The CDR3 spans 13 residues. V shed 7 bases and J shed 0 bases, with 10 bases lying between them. CDR3 sequence reads: CSDLALAKNIQYF. The CDR3 DNA sequence: TGCAGCGACCTAGCCCTAGCCAAAAACATTCAGTACTTC.

The chain recombines TRBV29-1 with TRBJ2-4; D call uncertain. V lost 4 bases and J 0 bases, leaving 10 bases between the germline ends. CDR1 and CDR2 (germline): SQVTM, ANQGSEA. This CDR3 contains 14 residues. CDR3 nucleotide sequence: TGCAGCGTTGTAAAGGGCCTAGCCAAAAACATTCAGTACTTC. It encodes CSVVKGLAKNIQYF.

This clonotype was seen repeatedly, ten times or more. The chain uses TRBV6-1 and TRBJ2-2, with D hard to call. The CDR3 spans 14 residues. V was trimmed by 2 bases and J by 2 bases, leaving 6 bases between them. Germline V gene lookup returns CDR1 MNHNS and CDR2 SASEGT. CDR3 region: CASSENYNTGELFF. CDR3 bases: TGTGCCAGCAGTGAAAACTACAACACCGGGGAGCTGTTTTTT.

The chain has TRBV3-1 and TRBJ2-5; TRBD1 aligns across 8 bases. Germline-derived CDR1 and CDR2 are LGHDT and YNNKEL (reference sequence). V lost 2 bases and J lost 5; bases outside the gene matches: 10. The CDR3 loop spans 16 amino acids. CDR3 in DNA: TGTGCCAGCAGCCAATTCGAGGCAGGGGGCGGGGAGACCCAGTACTTC. Amino acid sequence: CASSQFEAGGGETQYF.

V usage is TRBV24-1 and J usage is TRBJ2-1; weak D call: TRBD1 (6 bases). Trimming shortened V by 1 base and J by 8 bases, and 14 bases separated the two germline ends. CDR3 length: 15 amino acids. Germline values: CDR1 KGHDR, CDR2 SFDVKD. The DNA of the CDR3 is TGTGCCACCAGTGATTTCGGCCAGGGGATTCATGAGCAGTTCTTC. Translation gives CATSDFGQGIHEQFF.

There are a few counts of this clonotype. This rearrangement joins TRBV10-1 to TRBJ2-3, with unresolved D. The CDR3 consists of 16 residues. Germline-derived CDR1 and CDR2 are WNHNN and SYGVQD (reference sequence). Trimming left V 2 bases short and J 4 bases short, with 16 bases between. The CDR3 bases are TGCGCCAGCAGTGAGACCCCACCTCAGGAAGCAGATACGCAGTATTTT. Its translation: CASSETPPQEADTQYF.

The table lists this clonotype with many counts. The V gene is TRBV25-1, the J gene TRBJ2-7; D gene ambiguous. Germline V lookup: CDR1 MGHDK, CDR2 SYGVNS. CDR3 length: 10 residues. With 3 bases removed from V and 5 bases from J, the gap between germline ends came to 2 bases. The chain's CDR3 is CASSDHEQYF. DNA for the CDR3: TGTGCCAGCAGTGACCACGAGCAGTACTTC.

Only a few counts were recorded for this clonotype. This chain uses TRBV5-1 with TRBJ2-1; maybe TRBD2 (6 bases). Germline values: CDR1 SGHRS, CDR2 YFSETQ. V was pared by 4 bases and J by 3 bases, with 17 bases between. This CDR3 has 16 amino acids. In DNA, the CDR3 is TGCGCCAGCAGCCCAGGGTGGGGGGACCTCTACAATGAGCAGTTCTTC. Its protein is CASSPGWGDLYNEQFF.

The gene calls are TRBV27 and TRBJ2-1, with D possibly being TRBD1 or TRBD2 (5 bases each). The germline V gene has CDR1 MNHEY and CDR2 SMNVEV (reference sequence). This CDR3 region has 16 residues. Trimming took 6 bases from V and 0 from J, leaving 15 bases between them. This chain's CDR3 is CASRRGTWSSYNEQFF. The CDR3 DNA reads TGTGCCAGCAGACGTGGGACCTGGAGCTCCTACAATGAGCAGTTCTTC.

In its sample, this clonotype was seen many times. CDR3 DNA: TGCAGCGGAAAGCTTGCAACTAATGAAAAACTGTTTTTT. Protein sequence: CSGKLATNEKLFF. The chain has TRBV29-1 and TRBJ1-4; D gene unclear. V was cut by 7 bases and J by 0 bases, with 9 bases left in between. This CDR3 is 13 amino acids long. Germline V CDR1 and CDR2: SQVTM, ANQGSEA.

This clonotype was counted at least ten times. In DNA form, the CDR3 reads TGTGCCAGCAGTTCCCGGGATGCCTACAATGAGCAGTTCTTC. This codes for CASSSRDAYNEQFF. The rearrangement links TRBV12-3 or TRBV12-4 to TRBJ2-1; D perhaps matches TRBD2 (5 bases). The germline V and J ends were trimmed by 4 bases and 2 bases, with 9 bases remaining between them. The CDR3 is 14 residues long.

In this sample, this clonotype turned up many times. The chain links TRBV5-1 to TRBJ2-5, with a tentative D call TRBD2 (5 bases). This CDR3 has 11 amino acids. Per germline, CDR1 SGHRS and CDR2 YFSETQ. The V and J ends lost 10 bases and 5 bases respectively, with 12 bases between them. CDR3 in DNA: TGCGCCCTCCTGGGGAGTGAGACCCAGTACTTC. This sequence encodes CALLGSETQYF. Complete variable domain (other parts from reference TRBV5-1 and TRBJ2-5): KAGVTQTPRYLIKTRGQQVTLSCSPISGHRSVSWYQQTPGQGLQFLFEYFSETQRNKGNFPGRFSGRQFSNSRSEMNVSTLELGDSALYLCALLGSETQYFGPGTRLLVL.

The J gene is TRBJ2-5, the V gene TRBV19; D is perhaps TRBD1 (5 bases). The CDR3 totals 15 residues. In germline, CDR1 is LNHDA, CDR2 SQIVND (reference sequence). Between the trimmed V and J ends, which lost 4 bases and 1 base, there was a span of 13 bases. The CDR3 sequence: CASSTQGAIQETQYF. DNA for the CDR3: TGTGCCAGTAGTACCCAGGGTGCGATCCAAGAGACCCAGTACTTC.

CDR3: CASSQGLGYEQYF. In nucleotides, the CDR3 is TGTGCCAGCAGCCAAGGCCTAGGGTACGAGCAGTACTTC. The rearrangement links TRBV3-1 to TRBJ2-7, with unresolved D. V gave up 1 base and J gave up 4 bases, with 8 bases separating them. Germline CDR1 LGHDT, CDR2 YNNKEL (reference sequence). The CDR3 has 13 amino acids.

The chain joins TRBV24-1 to TRBJ1-2, with TRBD1 as a possible D gene (6 bases). CDR3 length equals 12 residues. Germline assignment: CDR1 KGHDR and CDR2 SFDVKD. The CDR3 nucleotides are TGTGTCACACCGGGACAACACTATGGCTACACCTTC. This codes for CVTPGQHYGYTF.

This clonotype has a count of ten or more. This rearrangement joins TRBV12-3 or TRBV12-4 to TRBJ2-3; tentative D call: TRBD1 (5 bases). Between the trimmed V and J ends, which lost 5 bases and 0 bases, there was a span of 18 bases. The CDR3 consists of 17 residues. CDR3 loop: CASSPPPPDTSTDTQYF. CDR3 DNA: TGTGCCAGCAGTCCCCCGCCGCCGGACACTAGCACAGATACGCAGTATTTT.

Ten or more counts support this clonotype. The chain recombines TRBV20-1 with TRBJ2-5; 8 bases match TRBD1. CDR1 and CDR2 from the germline V gene are DFQATT and SNEGSKA (reference sequence). The CDR3 consists of 18 residues. V shed 3 bases and J 4 bases; nucleotides not matched to a gene: 19. DNA of the CDR3: TGCAGTGCTAGTAGTAACCCGGGGCAGGGGGCTGAACGAGAGACCCAGTACTTC. Translating gives CSASSNPGQGAERETQYF.

This clonotype was counted ten times or more. The chain uses TRBV6-5 and TRBJ2-1; possible D gene TRBD1, 5 bases. The length of the CDR3 is 12 residues. The germline V gene encodes CDR1 MNHEY and CDR2 SVGAGI. Trimming removed 5 bases from V and 9 bases from J, with 11 bases in between. The CDR3 DNA is TGTGCCAGCAGTCCAGGGTCACCTGAGCAGTTCTTC. It translates to CASSPGSPEQFF.

This clonotype was picked up a small number of times. The chain is built from TRBV6-5 and TRBJ2-7, with TRBD1 identical over 9 bases. V lost 5 bases and J lost 6; bases outside the gene matches: 8. The CDR3 covers 14 residues. Germline V gene data show CDR1 as MNHEY and CDR2 as SVGAGI. CDR3 amino acids: CASSPSTGGPEQYF. CDR3 bases: TGTGCCAGCAGTCCCTCGACAGGGGGGCCCGAGCAGTACTTC.

This clonotype has at least ten counts. The chain uses TRBV9 and TRBJ2-3; TRBD2 matches at 9 bases. Germline CDR1 SGDLS, CDR2 YYNGEE. The CDR3 has 16 amino acids. The junction had 11 bases not matched to a gene; V was cut back by 3 bases and J by 6 bases. The CDR3 is CASSASSGTVVDTQYF. The CDR3 bases are TGTGCCAGCAGCGCGTCTAGCGGGACGGTGGTGGATACGCAGTATTTT.

CDR3 in amino acids: CASSSTSGSTDTQYF. The CDR3 nucleotides are TGTGCCAGCAGCTCGACTAGCGGAAGCACAGATACGCAGTATTTT. The chain uses TRBV13 and TRBJ2-3; 9 bases match TRBD2. The germline CDR1 and CDR2 sequences are PRHDT and FYEKMQ (reference sequence). J lost 0 bases, V lost 4 bases, and 2 bases had no gene match. CDR3 length: 15 residues.

The chain carries TRBV29-1 and TRBJ2-3, with TRBD2 matching 8 bases. Per the germline V gene, CDR1 is SQVTM and CDR2 is ANQGSEA. Trimming took 1 base from V and 6 from J; bases not matched to a gene: 9. CDR3 size: 15 residues. Written as DNA, the CDR3 is TGCAGCGTTGAAGGGATGGCGGGAGGACCCGATACGCAGTATTTT. As protein: CSVEGMAGGPDTQYF.

This clonotype came up many times. The chain links TRBV27 to TRBJ1-5; perhaps TRBD1 as D (5 bases). V was shortened by 2 bases and J by 3 bases, with 14 bases between the two germline ends. The CDR3 covers 16 residues. Germline V gives CDR1 MNHEY, CDR2 SMNVEV (reference sequence). In DNA, the CDR3 is TGTGCCAGCAGTTTAAAATCGGGGGTGGCCAATCAGCCCCAGCATTTT. Translating it yields CASSLKSGVANQPQHF.

This chain joins TRBV7-9 and TRBJ1-2, with TRBD1 matching over 9 bases. Germline CDR1 and CDR2: SEHNR and FQNEAQ (reference sequence). The CDR3 runs to 13 residues. V shed 6 bases and J 6 bases; nucleotides not matched to a gene: 5. CDR3 in amino acids: CASRPTGGDGYTF. The DNA for the CDR3 is TGTGCCAGCAGGCCTACAGGGGGCGATGGCTACACCTTC.